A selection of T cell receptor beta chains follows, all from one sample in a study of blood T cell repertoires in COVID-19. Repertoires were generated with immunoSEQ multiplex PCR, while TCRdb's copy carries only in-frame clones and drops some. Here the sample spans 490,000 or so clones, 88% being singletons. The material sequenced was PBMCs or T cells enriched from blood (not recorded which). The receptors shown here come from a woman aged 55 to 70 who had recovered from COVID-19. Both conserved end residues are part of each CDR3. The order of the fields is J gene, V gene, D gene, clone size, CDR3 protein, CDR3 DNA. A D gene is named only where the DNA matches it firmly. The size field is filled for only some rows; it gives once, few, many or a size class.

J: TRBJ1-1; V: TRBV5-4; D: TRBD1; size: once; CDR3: CASSMDRENTEAFF; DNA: TGTGCCAGCAGCATGGACAGGGAGAACACTGAAGCTTTCTTT
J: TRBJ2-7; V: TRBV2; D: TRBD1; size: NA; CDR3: CASSLSGTGVDYEQYF; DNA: TGTGCCAGCAGTCTATCCGGGACAGGGGTAGATTACGAGCAGTACTTC
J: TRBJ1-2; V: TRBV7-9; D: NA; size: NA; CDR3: CASSLGASDYGYTF; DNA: TGTGCCAGCAGCTTAGGAGCTTCTGACTATGGCTACACCTTC
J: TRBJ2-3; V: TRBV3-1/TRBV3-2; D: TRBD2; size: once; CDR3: CASSRRGGVADTQYF; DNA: TGTGCCAGCAGCCGGCGGGGGGGCGTCGCAGATACGCAGTATTTT
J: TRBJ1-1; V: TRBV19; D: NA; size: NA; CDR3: CASKANRANTEAFF; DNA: TGTGCCAGTAAAGCCAACAGGGCGAACACTGAAGCTTTCTTT
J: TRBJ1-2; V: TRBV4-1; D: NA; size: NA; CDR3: CASASSIGGWGYTF; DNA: TGCGCCAGCGCCTCTTCCATAGGAGGGTGGGGCTACACCTTC
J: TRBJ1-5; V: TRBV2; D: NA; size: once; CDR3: CASSDSSSNQPQHF; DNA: TGTGCCAGCAGTGACTCGTCTAGCAATCAGCCCCAGCATTTT
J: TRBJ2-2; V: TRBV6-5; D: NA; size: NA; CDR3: CASSRTGQNTGELFF; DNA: TGTGCCAGCAGTAGAACGGGACAGAACACCGGGGAGCTGTTTTTT
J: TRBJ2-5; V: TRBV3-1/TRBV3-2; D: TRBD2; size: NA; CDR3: CASSQGLLAGGPKETQYF; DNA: TGTGCCAGCAGCCAAGGGCTACTAGCGGGGGGGCCAAAAGAGACCCAGTACTTC
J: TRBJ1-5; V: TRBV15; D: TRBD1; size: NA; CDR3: CATSRDWGQERSNQPQHF; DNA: TGTGCCACCAGCAGAGATTGGGGACAGGAAAGAAGCAATCAGCCCCAGCATTTT
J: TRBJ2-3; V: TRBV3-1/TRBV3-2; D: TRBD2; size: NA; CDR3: CASSRQRGLMSDTQYF; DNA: TGTGCCAGCAGCCGACAGCGGGGGCTGATGTCAGATACGCAGTATTTT
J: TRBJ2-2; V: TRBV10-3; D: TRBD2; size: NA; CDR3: CAISFSGGNTGELFF; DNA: TGTGCCATCAGTTTTAGCGGGGGGAACACCGGGGAGCTGTTTTTT
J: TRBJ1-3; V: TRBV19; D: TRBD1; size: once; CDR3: CASSSGGTGNTIYF; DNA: TGTGCCAGTAGCTCAGGGGGGACTGGAAACACCATATATTTT
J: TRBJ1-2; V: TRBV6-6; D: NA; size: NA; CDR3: CAAIERQIRNYGYTF; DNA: TGTGCCGCAATAGAACGACAGATCCGAAACTATGGCTACACCTTC
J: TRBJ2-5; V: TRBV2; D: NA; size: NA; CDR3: CASRALAYQETQYF; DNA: TGTGCCAGCAGAGCACTAGCTTACCAAGAGACCCAGTACTTC
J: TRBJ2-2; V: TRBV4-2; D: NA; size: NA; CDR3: CASSQVPGNTGELFF; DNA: TGTGCCAGCAGCCAAGTTCCAGGCAACACCGGGGAGCTGTTTTTT
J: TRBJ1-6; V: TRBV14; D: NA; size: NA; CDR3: CASSPRFGVVSPLHF; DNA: TGTGCCAGCAGCCCAAGATTCGGGGTCGTTTCACCCCTCCACTTT
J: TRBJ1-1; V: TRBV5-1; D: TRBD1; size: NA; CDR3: CASMEQGLNTEAFF; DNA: TGCGCCAGCATGGAACAGGGGTTGAACACTGAAGCTTTCTTT
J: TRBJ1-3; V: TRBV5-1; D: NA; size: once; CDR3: CASSLAMRAADSGNTIYF; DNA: TGCGCCAGCAGCTTGGCCATGCGGGCCGCCGACTCTGGAAACACCATATATTTT
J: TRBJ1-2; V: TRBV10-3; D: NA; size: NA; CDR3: CAISEEQNYGYTF; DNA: TGTGCCATCAGTGAGGAACAGAACTATGGCTACACCTTC
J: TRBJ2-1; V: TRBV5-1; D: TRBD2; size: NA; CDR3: CASSLTSGGLLDEQFF; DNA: TGCGCCAGCAGCTTAACTAGCGGGGGGCTCTTGGATGAGCAGTTCTTC
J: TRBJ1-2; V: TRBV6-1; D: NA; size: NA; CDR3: CASSEITGDYGYTF; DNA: TGTGCCAGCAGTGAAATTACCGGGGACTATGGCTACACCTTC
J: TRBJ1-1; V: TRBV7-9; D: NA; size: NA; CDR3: CASSPVRETEAFF; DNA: TGTGCCAGCAGCCCTGTAAGGGAGACTGAAGCTTTCTTT
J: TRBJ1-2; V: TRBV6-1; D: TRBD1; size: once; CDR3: CASSDRDRGPYGYTF; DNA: TGTGCCAGCAGTGACCGGGACAGGGGGCCGTATGGCTACACCTTC
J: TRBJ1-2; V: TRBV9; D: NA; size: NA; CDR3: CASSPRQENYGYTF; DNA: TGTGCCAGCAGCCCCCGACAGGAAAACTATGGCTACACCTTC
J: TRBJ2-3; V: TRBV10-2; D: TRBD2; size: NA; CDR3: CASRRGGLSTDTQYF; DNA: TGCGCCAGCAGGCGGGGGGGCCTTAGCACAGATACGCAGTATTTT
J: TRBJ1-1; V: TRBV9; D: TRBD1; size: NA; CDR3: CASSTGQITEAFF; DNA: TGTGCCAGCAGCACGGGACAGATCACTGAAGCTTTCTTT
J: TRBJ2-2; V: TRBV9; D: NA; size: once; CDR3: CASSVVGGVTGELFF; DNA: TGTGCCAGCAGCGTAGTAGGAGGGGTAACCGGGGAGCTGTTTTTT
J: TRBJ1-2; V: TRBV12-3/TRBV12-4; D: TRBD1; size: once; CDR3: CASSPVRDRGTF; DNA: TGTGCCAGCAGCCCCGTCCGAGACAGGGGCACCTTC
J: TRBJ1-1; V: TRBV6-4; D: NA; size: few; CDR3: CASSQELNTEAFF; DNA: TGTGCCAGCAGTCAGGAACTGAACACTGAAGCTTTCTTT
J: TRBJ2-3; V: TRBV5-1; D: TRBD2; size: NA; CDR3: CASWPISNSRGGRAAADTQYF; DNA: TGCGCCAGCTGGCCTATATCCAACTCGCGGGGGGGCCGGGCGGCGGCAGATACGCAGTATTTT
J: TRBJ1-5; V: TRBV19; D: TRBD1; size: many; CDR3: CASNLAGGSSQPQHF; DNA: TGTGCCAGTAACCTAGCAGGGGGCTCATCTCAGCCCCAGCATTTT
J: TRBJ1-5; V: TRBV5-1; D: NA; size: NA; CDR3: CASSFGQPNQPQHF; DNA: TGCGCCAGCAGCTTTGGGCAGCCCAATCAGCCCCAGCATTTT
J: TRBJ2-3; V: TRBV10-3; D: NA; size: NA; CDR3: CAIKSKGIPTDTQYF; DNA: TGTGCCATCAAGAGTAAGGGGATCCCCACAGATACGCAGTATTTT
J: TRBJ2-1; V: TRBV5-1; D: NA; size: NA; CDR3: CASSLAATYNEQFF; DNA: TGCGCCAGCAGCTTGGCCGCGACCTACAATGAGCAGTTCTTC
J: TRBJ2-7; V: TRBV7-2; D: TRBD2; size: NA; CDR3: CAGGRAGGTHEQYF; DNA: TGTGCCGGGGGACGAGCGGGGGGGACTCACGAGCAGTACTTC
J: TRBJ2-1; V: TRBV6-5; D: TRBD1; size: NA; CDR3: CASSYPAGTGSNEQFF; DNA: TGTGCCAGCAGTTACCCGGCCGGGACAGGGAGTAATGAGCAGTTCTTC
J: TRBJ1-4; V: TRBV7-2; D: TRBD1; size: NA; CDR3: CASSLQGGNEKLFF; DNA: TGTGCCAGCAGCTTACAGGGGGGCAATGAAAAACTGTTTTTT
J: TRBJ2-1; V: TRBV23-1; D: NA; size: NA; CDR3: CASSQWWGDEQFF; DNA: TGCGCCAGCAGTCAATGGTGGGGGGATGAGCAGTTCTTC
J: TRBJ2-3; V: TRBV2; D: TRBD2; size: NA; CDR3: CASSEEGLAGGPDTQYF; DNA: TGTGCCAGCAGTGAGGAAGGACTAGCGGGGGGGCCAGATACGCAGTATTTT
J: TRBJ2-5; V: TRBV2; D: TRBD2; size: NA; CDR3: CASSLTSGGYQETQYF; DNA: TGTGCCAGCAGCCTGACTAGCGGGGGCTACCAAGAGACCCAGTACTTC
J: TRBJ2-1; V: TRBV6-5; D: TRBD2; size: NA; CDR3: CASSYRLAGYNEQFF; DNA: TGTGCCAGCAGTTACCGGCTAGCGGGCTACAATGAGCAGTTCTTC
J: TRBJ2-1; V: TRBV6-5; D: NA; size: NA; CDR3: CASWGGLAAYNEQFF; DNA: TGTGCCAGCTGGGGGGGCCTAGCGGCCTACAATGAGCAGTTCTTC
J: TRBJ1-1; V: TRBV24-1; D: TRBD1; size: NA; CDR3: CATSDSGQHTEAFF; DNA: TGTGCCACCAGTGACTCGGGACAGCACACTGAAGCTTTCTTT
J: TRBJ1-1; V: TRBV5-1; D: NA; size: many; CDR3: CASSLEQVVNTEAFF; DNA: TGCGCCAGCAGCTTGGAACAGGTTGTAAACACTGAAGCTTTCTTT
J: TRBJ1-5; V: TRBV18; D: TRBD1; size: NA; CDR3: CASSPGQGNQPQHF; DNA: TGTGCCAGCTCACCGGGACAGGGTAATCAGCCCCAGCATTTT
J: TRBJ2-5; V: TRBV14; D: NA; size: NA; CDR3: CASSQDGSRETQYF; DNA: TGTGCCAGCAGCCAAGATGGGTCGAGGGAGACCCAGTACTTC
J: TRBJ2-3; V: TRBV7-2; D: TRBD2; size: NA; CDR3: CASSFSGGASDTQYF; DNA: TGTGCCAGCAGTTTTAGCGGGGGGGCATCAGATACGCAGTATTTT